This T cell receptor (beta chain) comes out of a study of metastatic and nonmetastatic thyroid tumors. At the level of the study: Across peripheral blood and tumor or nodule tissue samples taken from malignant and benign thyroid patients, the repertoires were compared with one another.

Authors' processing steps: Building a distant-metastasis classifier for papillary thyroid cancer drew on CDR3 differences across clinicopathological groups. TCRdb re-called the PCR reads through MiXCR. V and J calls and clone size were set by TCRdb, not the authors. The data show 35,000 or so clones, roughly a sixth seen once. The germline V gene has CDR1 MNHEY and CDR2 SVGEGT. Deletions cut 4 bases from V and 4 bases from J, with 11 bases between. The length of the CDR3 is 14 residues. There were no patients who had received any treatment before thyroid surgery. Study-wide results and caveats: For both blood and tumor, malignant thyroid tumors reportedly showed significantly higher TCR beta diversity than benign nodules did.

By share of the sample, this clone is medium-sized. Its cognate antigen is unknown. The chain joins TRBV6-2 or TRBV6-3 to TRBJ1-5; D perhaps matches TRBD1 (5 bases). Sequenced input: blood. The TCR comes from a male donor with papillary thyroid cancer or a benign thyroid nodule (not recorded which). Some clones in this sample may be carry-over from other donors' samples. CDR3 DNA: TGTGCCAGCAGTTCAGGGACTGAGAATCAGCCCCAGCATTTT. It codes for CASSSGTENQPQHF.